One and the same sample provided the 25 T cell receptor beta chains below, sequenced in a study of T cells after yellow fever vaccination. TCRdb ran MiXCR on the 5' RACE reads and lists one entry per CDR3 protein. Altogether approximately 550,000 distinct CDR3 sequences are present, approximately 15% being singletons, with the ten largest covering around 15%. Sequencing was performed on PBMCs, taken on the day of the yellow fever booster vaccination. The receptor set was obtained from a man younger than 45 who received the YFV17D yellow fever vaccine.

This clonotype was seen more than once but under ten times. V is TRBV28 and J is TRBJ1-1, with D maybe TRBD1 (5 bases). CDR1 and CDR2 from the germline V gene are MDHEN and SYDVKM. CDR3 length: 11 residues. The germline V and J ends were trimmed by 2 bases and 11 bases, with 9 bases remaining between them. Written as DNA, the CDR3 is TGTGCCAGCAGTTTACCAGGGTCGGCTTTCTTT. Translated: CASSLPGSAFF.

This clonotype was seen more than once but under ten times. The V and J genes are TRBV4-3 and TRBJ2-3, with D unclear. CDR1 LGHNA and CDR2 YSLEER come from the germline V gene. Trimming cost V 3 bases and J 2 bases, with 12 bases left between them. This CDR3 has 15 amino acids. CDR3 region: CASSQETYSTDTQYF. The CDR3 DNA is TGCGCCAGCAGCCAGGAGACGTACTCCACAGATACGCAGTATTTT.

This clonotype appeared a few times. The J gene is TRBJ2-1, the V gene TRBV24-1; the match to TRBD2 covers 11 bases. CDR1 KGHDR and CDR2 SFDVKD come from the germline V gene. CDR3 length: 19 residues. The V gene end was trimmed by 4 bases and the J gene end by 4 bases; junction bases not matched to a gene: 14. CDR3 bases: TGTGCCACCAGTGACCAGGGACAGGGTAGGACTAGCGGGTACAATGAGCAGTTCTTC. It specifies CATSDQGQGRTSGYNEQFF.

Only a few counts were recorded for this clonotype. The chain has TRBV7-2 and TRBJ1-1, with unresolved D. The CDR3 has 14 amino acids. V was cut by 3 bases and J by 1 base, with 9 bases left in between. Germline lookup yields CDR1 SGHTA and CDR2 FQGNSA. For the CDR3, the DNA is TGTGCCAGCAGCTTTGGTAACCCGAACACTGAAGCTTTCTTT. Its translation is CASSFGNPNTEAFF.

The genes are TRBV5-1 and TRBJ2-3; D not resolved. V was shortened by 6 bases and J by 4 bases, with 6 bases between the two germline ends. The CDR3 length is 11 residues. The germline gives CDR1 SGHRS, CDR2 YFSETQ. This CDR3 reads CASKGSDTQYF. CDR3 coding DNA: TGCGCCAGCAAAGGATCAGATACGCAGTATTTT.

The genes are TRBV7-2 and TRBJ1-6, with 8 bases fitting TRBD1. V lost 4 bases, J lost 9 bases, and 14 bases stayed unmatched. Looked up from germline, CDR1 is SGHTA and CDR2 is FQGNSA. This CDR3 has 17 amino acids. This chain's CDR3 is CASSSPPAQGARSPLHF. The CDR3 DNA reads as TGTGCCAGCAGCTCCCCACCGGCCCAGGGGGCCCGTTCACCCCTCCACTTT.

The V gene is TRBV5-4, the J gene TRBJ2-5; TRBD2 aligns across 14 bases. From germline, CDR1 is SGHNT and CDR2 YYREEE (reference sequence). This CDR3 has 16 residues. V shed 3 bases, J shed 2 bases, and the junction held 3 bases outside the gene matches. The CDR3 loop reads CASSSGTSGSQETQYF. The CDR3 DNA reads as TGTGCCAGCAGCTCCGGGACTAGCGGGAGTCAAGAGACCCAGTACTTC. Together with reference TRBV5-4 and TRBJ2-5, the CDR3 gives the full variable domain: ETGVTQSPTHLIKTRGQQVTLRCSSQSGHNTVSWYQQALGQGPQFIFQYYREEENGRGNFPPRFSGLQFPNYSSELNVNALELDDSALYLCASSSGTSGSQETQYFGPGTRLLVL.

V gene TRBV9 combines with J gene TRBJ2-1; 7 bases are shared with TRBD2. Trimming took 4 bases from V and 5 from J; bases not matched to a gene: 18. Germline V lookup: CDR1 SGDLS, CDR2 YYNGEE. CDR3 length: 18 amino acids. The CDR3 DNA is TGTGCCAGCAGCCCTCCAGGTTCCTTCGGGACTACCGACAATGAGCAGTTCTTC. Amino acid sequence: CASSPPGSFGTTDNEQFF.

J is TRBJ2-1 and V is TRBV5-1; D unclear. Trimming left V 1 base short and J 0 bases short, with 8 bases between. CDR1 and CDR2 (germline): SGHRS, YFSETQ. The CDR3 runs 15 residues. CDR3 region: CASSLMWGSYNEQFF. In DNA form, the CDR3 reads TGCGCCAGCAGCTTGATGTGGGGCTCCTACAATGAGCAGTTCTTC.

This clonotype was seen more than once but under ten times. The chain is built from TRBV30 and TRBJ2-7, with D unresolved. CDR1 is GTSNPN and CDR2 is SVGIG in the germline V gene (reference sequence). This CDR3 has 12 residues. V lost 0 bases to trimming and J lost 1 base, with 4 bases between them. CDR3 region: CAWSVSSYEQYF. The CDR3 region has the DNA TGTGCCTGGAGTGTAAGTTCCTACGAGCAGTACTTC.

The gene calls are TRBV27 and TRBJ2-7; D remains unclear. The CDR3 spans 13 residues. The ends were cut back, 3 bases at V and 4 bases at J, with 10 bases in the middle. Germline CDR1 MNHEY, CDR2 SMNVEV (reference sequence). The chain's CDR3 is CASSFGVLYEQYF. The CDR3 bases are TGTGCCAGCAGTTTTGGGGTTTTGTACGAGCAGTACTTC.

The rearrangement uses TRBV5-1 and TRBJ2-1; TRBD1 might be the D (5 bases). The V end was cut by 2 bases, the J end by 5 bases, with 8 bases between. The CDR3 spans 13 residues. Germline V gene sequence: CDR1 SGHRS, CDR2 YFSETQ. The CDR3 loop reads CASSFDRNNEQFF. The DNA of the CDR3 is TGCGCCAGCAGCTTCGACAGAAACAATGAGCAGTTCTTC.

This clonotype was recorded many times. The chain has TRBV10-2 and TRBJ2-1; 8 bases line up with TRBD2. The CDR3 runs 14 residues. Trimming removed 5 bases from V and 6 bases from J; junction bases left unmatched: 6. Germline V gene lookup returns CDR1 WSHSY and CDR2 SAAADI. CDR3 amino acids: CASSLTSASNEQFF. Written as DNA, the CDR3 is TGCGCCAGCAGTTTGACTAGCGCTAGCAATGAGCAGTTCTTC.

The CDR3 DNA sequence: TGCAGTGTGGCATGGGGGCTAACTGAAGCTTTCTTT. It translates to CSVAWGLTEAFF. The chain carries TRBV20-1 and TRBJ1-1; TRBD1 might be the D (6 bases). The V and J ends lost 7 bases and 5 bases respectively, with 14 bases between them. CDR3 length: 12 amino acids. In germline, CDR1 is DFQATT, CDR2 SNEGSKA (reference sequence).

This clonotype was counted between two and nine times. The gene calls are TRBV28 and TRBJ2-2; no clear D gene. The V end was cut by 3 bases, the J end by 2 bases, with 4 bases between. The germline CDR1 and CDR2 sequences are MDHEN and SYDVKM. This CDR3 contains 13 residues. CDR3 sequence: CASSFTNTGELFF. DNA of the CDR3: TGTGCCAGCAGTTTTACCAACACCGGGGAGCTGTTTTTT. The variable domain in full, with the rest retrieved from reference TRBV28 and TRBJ2-2, is DVKVTQSSRYLVKRTGEKVFLECVQDMDHENMFWYRQDPGLGLRLIYFSYDVKMKEKGDIPEGYSVSREKKERFSLILESASTNQTSMYLCASSFTNTGELFFGEGSRLTVL.

This clonotype was seen only a few times. The rearrangement links TRBV5-1 to TRBJ2-2; D ambiguous. Germline lookup yields CDR1 SGHRS and CDR2 YFSETQ. V dropped 2 bases and J dropped 5 bases, with 10 bases sitting between them. The CDR3 is 14 residues long. The CDR3 here is CASSFKAETGELFF. In DNA, the CDR3 is TGCGCCAGCAGCTTTAAGGCGGAGACCGGGGAGCTGTTTTTT.

The chain employs TRBV5-5 and TRBJ2-5, with D hard to call. The CDR3 length is 14 residues. V was shortened by 0 bases and J by 2 bases, with 8 bases between the two germline ends. The V gene's germline CDR1 is SGHKS and CDR2 YYEKEE (reference sequence). CDR3 sequence reads: CASSLGQVQETQYF. The CDR3 DNA reads TGTGCCAGCAGCTTGGGTCAGGTTCAAGAGACCCAGTACTTC.

The CDR3 loop is CASSLVPGRNEQYF. Here the CDR3 DNA reads TGTGCCAGCAGTTTAGTTCCGGGACGCAACGAGCAGTACTTC. This chain connects TRBV12-3 or TRBV12-4 to TRBJ2-7; D may correspond to TRBD1 or TRBD2 (5 bases each). Trimming removed 1 base from V and 5 bases from J, with 12 bases in between. The CDR3 loop spans 14 amino acids.

Only a few counts were recorded for this clonotype. This chain joins TRBV5-1 and TRBJ2-7, with D possibly TRBD2 on 6 matching bases. CDR1 is SGHRS, CDR2 YFSETQ, per germline. The CDR3 is 15 residues long. V shed 2 bases and J shed 2 bases, with 14 bases lying between them. CDR3 nucleotides: TGCGCCAGCAGCTTCCTCGGAGGGCTTACCTACGAGCAGTACTTC. Its translation is CASSFLGGLTYEQYF.

The chain uses TRBV27 and TRBJ1-2, with 7 bases identical to TRBD1. Per the germline V gene, CDR1 is MNHEY and CDR2 is SMNVEV (reference sequence). The CDR3 is 14 residues long. Germline trimming cut 5 bases from V and 4 bases from J; bases unmatched to any gene: 7. CDR3 amino acids: CASSPGTEVYGYTF. The CDR3 DNA reads as TGTGCCAGCAGTCCTGGGACAGAGGTCTATGGCTACACCTTC.

The table lists this clonotype with a few counts. The V call is TRBV7-9, the J call TRBJ2-5; 10 bases line up with TRBD2. V shed 2 bases and J 5 bases; nucleotides not matched to a gene: 8. The CDR3 contains 16 residues. Per the germline V gene, CDR1 is SEHNR and CDR2 is FQNEAQ (reference sequence). CDR3 DNA sequence: TGTGCCAGCAGCTTACCCGCTAGCGGGAGTGGGGAGACCCAGTACTTC. It specifies CASSLPASGSGETQYF.

This clonotype occurred once. The chain recombines TRBV10-3 with TRBJ2-1; a possible D gene is TRBD2 (5 bases). CDR3 size: 13 residues. Trimming took 8 bases from V and 6 from J, leaving 14 bases between them. Germline V gene lookup returns CDR1 ENHRY and CDR2 SYGVKD. The CDR3 spells CAISFGVGNEQFF. CDR3 DNA: TGTGCCATCTCTTTCGGGGTTGGCAATGAGCAGTTCTTC.

The chain carries TRBV6-5 and TRBJ2-7, with D uncertain. V shed 0 bases and J shed 1 base, with 13 bases lying between them. The CDR3 has 16 residues. Germline CDR1 MNHEY, CDR2 SVGAGI. In nucleotides, the CDR3 is TGTGCCAGCAGTTACTCGTCGGGTATGGGGTCCTACGAGCAGTACTTC. It translates to CASSYSSGMGSYEQYF.

This clonotype was detected only a few times. This chain uses TRBV5-6 with TRBJ2-3; TRBD2 is a possible D gene (5 bases). CDR1 and CDR2 (germline): SGHDT, YYEEEE. This CDR3 contains 12 residues. Trimming removed 4 bases at V and 8 bases at J, with 11 bases between. The CDR3 reads CASSPGSGTQYF. In DNA form, the CDR3 reads TGTGCCAGCAGCCCGGGGAGCGGTACGCAGTATTTT.

This clonotype was observed many times. The chain uses TRBV5-6 and TRBJ2-7; TRBD1 or TRBD2 may be the D gene (5 bases each). Looked up from germline, CDR1 is SGHDT and CDR2 is YYEEEE. Trimming took 5 bases from V and 1 from J, leaving 10 bases between them. This CDR3 is built from 13 residues. The CDR3 protein is CASSLWGSYEQYF. As DNA, the CDR3 is TGTGCCAGCAGTTTATGGGGGTCCTACGAGCAGTACTTC.